This T cell receptor (beta chain) comes out of a study of blood T cell repertoires in COVID-19 (dated by TCRdb to 2020 to 2021). About the study as a whole: The collaborator samples originated in the United States, Italy and Spain and spanned the acute and convalescent phases of COVID-19. The material from the prospective study consisted of cDNA or gDNA derived from T cells, B-cell-depleted T cells, or PBMCs. Subjects who had been exposed to COVID-19, were actively infected with it, or had recovered from it provided the deeply sampled blood TCRbeta repertoires that made up the dataset. The repertoires were released in a freely available public database intended as a resource for research on the immune response to SARS-CoV-2. The samples were drawn from two sources: the first 160 participants of the ongoing ImmuneRACE study, and some 1,300 subjects contributed by 6 global collaborators. Nearly every sample came with metadata listing a de-identified subject ID, COVID-19 status, age in years and sex. Where available, HLA class I and class II types were taken from metadata supplied by the sample provider and were not determined by assay-based typing.

V and J are truncated by 2 bases and 6 bases respectively, leaving an intervening sequence of 8 bases. The CDR3, cysteine through phenylalanine, is 12 amino acids long. The CDR3 DNA has 36 bases and is translated from base 1. The germline V gene gives CDR1 as KGHSH and CDR2 as LQKENI. As for this clone: Its antigen is still unknown. No quality values exist for individual bases; no much larger clone is one base distant.

Participants in the prospective study were aged about 18 to 95 years, lived in some 24 United States geographic areas, and enrolled through a virtual design. In the prospective study, participants were assigned to cohorts based on the clinical history participants reported in a screening survey and a study questionnaire. Recovered participants in ImmuneRACE Cohort 3 were defined by two consecutive negative NP/OP PCR tests, clearance by a healthcare professional, or resolution of symptoms. Each participant in the prospective study had whole blood, serum and a nasopharyngeal or oropharyngeal swab collected by mobile phlebotomists. Prospective study participants could optionally give additional blood draws and questionnaires over an approximately 2-month period. Prospective study blood samples were shipped either frozen or at room temperature before DNA extraction. The immunoSEQ Assay, a bias-controlled multiplex PCR, was used to amplify TCRbeta CDR3 regions from genomic DNA. As for how the authors treated the data: The number of nucleated cells in each sample was estimated from the amplification of reference gene primers within the assay. To quantify the absolute abundance of each unique TCRbeta CDR3 rearrangement, sequence reads were collapsed and filtered. For each sample, productive Simpson clonality was calculated by taking the square root of Simpson's diversity index across productive rearrangements. TCRdb took over this immuneACCESS table, retaining in-frame rearrangements with V and J assigned. Such tables are incomplete; in checked studies, under half of the missing clones stem from an unresolved V gene, and the remainder is unexplained. That table is the source of V, J and clone size, and D and trimming were worked out from the DNA. The sample table records some 300,000 clones; roughly 86% of these occur just once. Around 0.9% of the sample goes to the ten largest clones.

General study outcomes and caveats: Clinical and demographic metadata were provided uncurated, with the amount varying by source and participant.

In this chain, TRBV18 is recombined with TRBJ2-7; a tentative D call is TRBD1 (5 bases match). Sample: PBMCs or T cells enriched from blood (not recorded which). The TCR comes from a woman under 40 who had recovered from COVID-19. The nucleotide sequence reads as follows: TGTGCCAGCTCACCATTAGACAGCGAGCAGTACTTC. This codes for CASSPLDSEQYF.